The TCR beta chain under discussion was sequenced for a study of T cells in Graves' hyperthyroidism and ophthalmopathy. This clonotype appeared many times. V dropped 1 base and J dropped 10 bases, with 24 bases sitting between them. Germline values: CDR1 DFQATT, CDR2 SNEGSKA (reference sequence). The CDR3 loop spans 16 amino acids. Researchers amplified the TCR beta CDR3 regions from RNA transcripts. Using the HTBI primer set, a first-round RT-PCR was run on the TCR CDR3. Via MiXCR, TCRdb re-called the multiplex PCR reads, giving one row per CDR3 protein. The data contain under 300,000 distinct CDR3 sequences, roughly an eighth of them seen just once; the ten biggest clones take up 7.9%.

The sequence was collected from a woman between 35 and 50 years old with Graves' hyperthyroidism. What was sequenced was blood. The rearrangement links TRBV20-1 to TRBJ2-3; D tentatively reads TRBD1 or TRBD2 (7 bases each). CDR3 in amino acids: CSARGAARGGVRAQYF. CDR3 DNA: TGCAGTGCTAGAGGGGCGGCCAGGGGGGGTGTACGGGCGCAGTATTTT.